The clone carrying this T cell receptor (beta chain) was detected many times. Germline V gene data show CDR1 as ENHRY and CDR2 as SYGVKD. This CDR3 spans 15 amino acids. V was pared by 0 bases and J by 5 bases, with 6 bases of the junction left unmatched. The sample is drawn from a study of neurological immune-mediated disorders. TCRdb recomputed calls from the 5' RACE reads with MiXCR, one row per CDR3 protein. This sample has under 30,000 distinct CDR3 sequences; 6.7% occur once, and the top ten carry under 5.5%. The TCR comes from a middle-aged woman in good health. The sample was PBMCs. The chain carries TRBV10-3 and TRBJ2-5; 7 bases match TRBD1. The CDR3 protein is CAISESETGLETQYF. The CDR3 bases are TGTGCCATCAGTGAGTCCGAGACAGGGCTGGAGACCCAGTACTTC.